A selection of T cell receptor beta chains follows, all from one sample in a study of CD8+ T cells in alopecia areata. Profiling relied on immunoSEQ multiplex PCR, and the TCRdb table lists in-frame clones only, not all of them. The sample lists over 95,000 clones; 50% to 75% were seen once. The source material was CD8+ T cells sorted from blood, sampled at week 4, from a patient treated with tofacitinib. Receptor source: a human donor with alopecia areata. The CDR3 runs from the conserved cysteine through the conserved F or W. A D gene is named only where the DNA matches it firmly. Some rows mark clone size as missing; the rest say once, few, many or name a class of expanded clone.

v_gene,d_gene,j_gene,abundance,CDR3nt,CDR3aa
TRBV27,.,TRBJ2-7,.,TGTGCCAGCAGTTTCGGTTACTCCTACGAGCAGTACTTC,CASSFGYSYEQYF
TRBV28,TRBD1,TRBJ2-7,.,TGTGCCAGCGGAGGGAGGGGGACAGGGCCGCGGGAGCAGTACTTC,CASGGRGTGPREQYF
TRBV9,.,TRBJ1-2,once,TGTGCCAGCAGCGTAAATGGGCAGCCCTATGGCTACACCTTC,CASSVNGQPYGYTF
TRBV29-1,.,TRBJ2-5,.,TGCAGCGCCCTGCCCGACACAAGACAAGAGACCCAGTACTTC,CSALPDTRQETQYF
TRBV29-1,TRBD1,TRBJ2-3,few,TGCAGCGTAGTCGGGACAGGGAACACAGATACGCAGTATTTT,CSVVGTGNTDTQYF
TRBV13,.,TRBJ2-5,.,TGTGCCAGCAGCTTAGGCCGAAGGACCCAGTACTTC,CASSLGRRTQYF
TRBV5-1,.,TRBJ2-7,.,TGCGCCAGCAGCTTGGACCAGCGCTCGGGGTCCTACGAGCAGTACTTC,CASSLDQRSGSYEQYF
TRBV19,.,TRBJ1-5,.,TGTGCCAGTAGTATCGAGGGCAATCAGCCCCAGCATTTT,CASSIEGNQPQHF
TRBV5-1,TRBD1,TRBJ2-7,.,TGCGCCAGCAGCCCTGGGACAGGAACCTACGAGCAGTACTTC,CASSPGTGTYEQYF
TRBV13,.,TRBJ2-1,.,TGTGCCAGCAGCTCAGGGGTGACTAGTGAACATGAGCAGTTCTTC,CASSSGVTSEHEQFF
TRBV6-5,.,TRBJ1-4,.,TGTGCCAGCAGTTACAAGACACAGGAGGCTAATGAAAAACTGTTTTTT,CASSYKTQEANEKLFF
TRBV29-1,.,TRBJ2-3,.,TGCAGCGTTGTGGGGGAAACTGGGCGGATGACAGATACGCAGTATTTT,CSVVGETGRMTDTQYF
TRBV4-1,.,TRBJ2-3,.,TGCGCCAGCTCCTCCACAGATACGCAGTATTTT,CASSSTDTQYF
TRBV28,TRBD2,TRBJ2-7,.,TGTGCCAGCAGTTTGGGGGACCTAGCGGGGGTCCTTACCTACGAGCAGTACTTC,CASSLGDLAGVLTYEQYF
TRBV29-1,.,TRBJ2-7,.,TGCAGCGTTGAAGGTCCTGGACCGGGTATCGACGAGCAGTACTTC,CSVEGPGPGIDEQYF
TRBV5-6,.,TRBJ2-1,few,TGTGCCAGCAGCTTCGGCAGGAGCTCCTACAATGAGCAGTTCTTC,CASSFGRSSYNEQFF
TRBV27,TRBD2,TRBJ2-7,.,TGTGCCAGCAGTTCACTCGGGAGGGTGGGCGAGCAGTACTTC,CASSSLGRVGEQYF
TRBV19,.,TRBJ1-5,.,TGTGCCAGTAGTATTGATGGCGATCAGCCCCAGCATTTT,CASSIDGDQPQHF
TRBV5-1,.,TRBJ2-2,.,TGCGCCAGCAGCTTTTCCCCCGGGGAGCTGTTTTTT,CASSFSPGELFF
TRBV28,TRBD2,TRBJ2-1,.,TGTGCCACCCCGGGACTAGCCTACAATGAGCAGTTCTTC,CATPGLAYNEQFF
TRBV2,TRBD1,TRBJ1-2,once,TGTGCCAGCAGAGGGACAGGGAGTCAAGTCTATGGCTACACCTTC,CASRGTGSQVYGYTF
TRBV28,TRBD2,TRBJ2-7,.,TGTGCCAGCAGCCCACTAGCGGTAAGCTCCTACGAGCAGTACTTC,CASSPLAVSSYEQYF
TRBV15,.,TRBJ1-1,.,TGTGCCACCAGCAGAGTGAGGGGGGTTGGCACTGAAGCTTTCTTT,CATSRVRGVGTEAFF
TRBV5-6,TRBD1,TRBJ2-1,.,TGTGCCAGCAGCGCCGGGACAGGGGTAGGGAATGAGCAGTTCTTC,CASSAGTGVGNEQFF
TRBV7-9,.,TRBJ2-5,.,TGTGCCAGCAGCTTAGCCCATCAAGAGACCCAGTACTTC,CASSLAHQETQYF
TRBV9,.,TRBJ1-1,.,TGTGCCAGCAGCGTTGGATCAGGGGCTTCGAACACTGAAGCTTTCTTT,CASSVGSGASNTEAFF
TRBV7-9,.,TRBJ2-1,.,TGTGCCAGCAGCTTAGACAACACCTACAATGAGCAGTTCTTC,CASSLDNTYNEQFF
TRBV5-1,.,TRBJ2-7,.,TGCGCCAGCAGCTTTCGGGACGGAGCCTACGAGCAGTACTTC,CASSFRDGAYEQYF
TRBV7-2,.,TRBJ2-3,.,TGTGCCAGCAGCACACCTCAGGGGCGAGATACGCAGTATTTT,CASSTPQGRDTQYF
TRBV4-1,.,TRBJ2-5,few,TGCGCCAGCAGCCACGGACGGAACCAAGAGACCCAGTACTTC,CASSHGRNQETQYF
TRBV25-1,.,TRBJ1-1,.,TGTGCCAGCAGAGCCGGGGCGAACACTGAAGCTTTCTTT,CASRAGANTEAFF
TRBV15,TRBD1,TRBJ2-2,.,TGTGCCACCAGCAGAGATTGGGTCGGACAGGAGGACGGGGAGCTGTTTTTT,CATSRDWVGQEDGELFF
TRBV7-9,TRBD2,TRBJ2-3,.,TGTGCCAGCAGCTTGGCTAGCGGGGCCGTCGCAGATACGCAGTATTTT,CASSLASGAVADTQYF
TRBV10-3,.,TRBJ2-7,once,TGTGCCATCAGTGGAGTGGCAGGGCGCTACGAGCAGTACTTC,CAISGVAGRYEQYF
TRBV23-1,.,TRBJ2-3,.,TGCGCCAGCAGTCAATCGAGGTCCGCAGATACGCAGTATTTT,CASSQSRSADTQYF
TRBV27,TRBD2,TRBJ2-5,.,TGTGCCAGCAGTTTTGGAGGAGCGGGAGTTCCCCAAGAGACCCAGTACTTC,CASSFGGAGVPQETQYF
TRBV7-9,.,TRBJ2-7,.,TGTGCCAGCAGCTTAGGTAACTACGACTACGAGCAGTACTTC,CASSLGNYDYEQYF
TRBV29-1,TRBD1,TRBJ1-2,.,TGCAGCACCCTAAGGGACAGCCCAAACTATGGCTACACCTTC,CSTLRDSPNYGYTF
TRBV6-1,TRBD1,TRBJ1-6,.,TGTGCCAGCAGTGGACCGGGACAGGGGGCGCGATCCTATAATTCACCCCTCCACTTT,CASSGPGQGARSYNSPLHF
TRBV9,.,TRBJ2-3,.,TGTGCCAGCAGCGATAGCGGCCCCACCACAGATACGCAGTATTTT,CASSDSGPTTDTQYF
TRBV27,TRBD2,TRBJ2-1,.,TGTGCCAGCAGTCCGCTAGCGGGAGGGCGTAATGAGCAGTTCTTC,CASSPLAGGRNEQFF
TRBV9,.,TRBJ1-2,.,TGTGCCAGCAGCGCCAGCTATGGCTACACCTTC,CASSASYGYTF
TRBV27,.,TRBJ1-1,.,TGTGCCAGCACCCGGGGCACTGAAGCTTTCTTT,CASTRGTEAFF
TRBV5-8,.,TRBJ2-1,medium-sized,TGTGCCAGCAGCTTGGGCTGGACTAAGCAGTTCTTC,CASSLGWTKQFF
TRBV20-1,.,TRBJ1-1,.,TGCACCATCACGGAGTCTGAAGCTTTCTTT,CTITESEAFF
TRBV27,TRBD2,TRBJ2-3,.,TGTGCCAGCAGTTTATTGGCGGGGGTGGAGTATTTT,CASSLLAGVEYF
TRBV14,.,TRBJ2-1,.,TGTGCCAGCAGCCAAGCCCCCCAGGGCAGCAATGAGCAGTTCTTC,CASSQAPQGSNEQFF
TRBV5-6,TRBD1,TRBJ1-2,.,TGTGCCAGCAGCGCGACAGGGCCTGACTATGGCTACACCTTC,CASSATGPDYGYTF
TRBV18,.,TRBJ2-1,few,TGTGCCAGCTCACTAAACAATGAGCAGTTCTTC,CASSLNNEQFF
TRBV4-3,.,TRBJ2-1,.,TGCGCCAGCAGCCAAGTCGGCTCGGGCCCGTCTTGGGGAAATGAGCAGTTCTTC,CASSQVGSGPSWGNEQFF
TRBV7-9,.,TRBJ2-7,.,TGTGCCAGCAGCTTCGGAACAACCTACGAGCAGTACTTC,CASSFGTTYEQYF
TRBV7-9,.,TRBJ1-5,.,TGTGCCAGCAGCTTAGGGGCAGCTAGCAATCAGCCCCAGCATTTT,CASSLGAASNQPQHF
TRBV6-5,.,TRBJ2-7,.,TGTGCCAGCGGTGTAAGCTCCTACGAGCAGTACTTC,CASGVSSYEQYF
TRBV29-1,.,TRBJ2-7,.,TGCAGCCACTCGTCGAGTGACTCCTACGAGCAGTACTTC,CSHSSSDSYEQYF
TRBV29-1,.,TRBJ1-2,.,TGCAGCGTTGAGGAGGGGGAGATTCACTATGGCTACACCTTC,CSVEEGEIHYGYTF